The 11 T cell receptor beta chains below all came from one sample that was sequenced in a study of early T cells in non-severe SARS-CoV-2 infection. TCRdb reanalysed the 5' RACE reads using MiXCR and keeps one entry per CDR3 protein. The sample holds about 75,000 distinct CDR3 sequences; over 9% are singletons and the top ten take around 12%. The specimen comprised whole blood, sampled at baseline. Receptor source: an adult who was a healthcare worker with PCR-confirmed SARS-CoV-2 infection or an uninfected control (not recorded which).

This clonotype occurred a few times. V usage is TRBV11-2 and J usage is TRBJ2-3; no clear D gene. Germline CDR1 SGHAT, CDR2 FQNNGV. The CDR3 covers 13 residues. V was cut by 1 base and J by 4 bases, with 6 bases left in between. This CDR3 is CASSLGLSDTQYF. The CDR3 coding sequence is TGTGCCAGCAGCTTAGGGCTCTCAGATACGCAGTATTTT.

In this sample, this clonotype turned up once. J is TRBJ1-1 and V is TRBV29-1; a possible D gene is TRBD1 (5 bases). This CDR3 has 13 residues. The V gene lost 6 bases and the J gene lost 7 bases, with 18 bases spanning the gap. The germline gives CDR1 SQVTM, CDR2 ANQGSEA. CDR3 loop: CSVARNRGDEAFF. The CDR3 nucleotides are TGCAGCGTGGCCCGCAATCGAGGGGATGAAGCTTTCTTT.

The table lists this clonotype with a few counts. V gene TRBV7-9 combines with J gene TRBJ2-3; a weak D match, TRBD1 (6 bases). This CDR3 is 17 amino acids long. Germline values: CDR1 SEHNR, CDR2 FQNEAQ (reference sequence). The V end lost 5 bases, the J end lost 0 bases, and 18 bases lay between the germline ends. CDR3 sequence (DNA): TGTGCCAGCAGCCGCAGACAGGTCTCTACTAGCACAGATACGCAGTATTTT. This gives the protein CASSRRQVSTSTDTQYF.

The table lists this clonotype with a few counts. The V gene is TRBV4-1, the J gene TRBJ1-1, with no clear D. Trimming pared 0 bases from V and 7 bases from J, leaving 21 bases between. The CDR3 has 17 amino acids. The germline gives CDR1 MGHRA, CDR2 YSYEKL. The CDR3 DNA reads TGCGCCAGCAGCCAAGACCCTCCGGGCACCCTCGTCTTTGAAGCTTTCTTT. Translated, it gives CASSQDPPGTLVFEAFF.

There are a few counts of this clonotype. The chain has TRBV19 and TRBJ2-1; D possibly matches TRBD1 or TRBD2 (5 bases each). Germline values: CDR1 LNHDA, CDR2 SQIVND (reference sequence). The V end was cut by 7 bases, the J end by 3 bases, with 7 bases between. The CDR3 extends over 12 amino acids. The CDR3 protein is CASNGGYNEQFF. DNA of the CDR3: TGTGCCAGTAATGGGGGCTACAATGAGCAGTTCTTC.

The genes are TRBV7-8 and TRBJ1-2, with TRBD1 identical over 9 bases. This CDR3 is built from 15 residues. Trimming at V came to 5 bases and at J to 6 bases, leaving 10 bases not matched to a gene. Germline lookup yields CDR1 SGHVS and CDR2 FQNEAQ. CDR3 loop: CASSTLPDRGNGYTF. The DNA for the CDR3 is TGTGCCAGCAGCACACTTCCGGACAGGGGAAATGGCTACACCTTC.

This clonotype was found many times. The V call is TRBV2, the J call TRBJ1-5; unclear D gene. V was shortened by 6 bases and J by 5 bases, with 14 bases between the two germline ends. The CDR3 is 14 amino acids. From germline, CDR1 is SNHLY and CDR2 FYNNEI. The CDR3 here is CASRMRTTDQPQHF. CDR3 sequence (DNA): TGTGCCAGCAGGATGCGGACGACTGATCAGCCCCAGCATTTT. Looking up the rest from reference TRBV2 and TRBJ1-5 gives the full variable domain: EPEVTQTPSHQVTQMGQEVILRCVPISNHLYFYWYRQILGQKVEFLVSFYNNEISEKSEIFDDQFSVERPDGSNFTLKIRSTKLEDSAMYFCASRMRTTDQPQHFGDGTRLSIL.

The sample holds a few counts of this clonotype. The CDR3 loop reads CASSSDTLNEQFF. CDR3 DNA sequence: TGTGCCAGCAGTTCGGACACCCTCAATGAGCAGTTCTTC. The chain joins TRBV12-3 or TRBV12-4 to TRBJ2-1, with a possible D match to TRBD1 (5 bases). V was pared by 4 bases and J by 6 bases, with 10 bases between. This CDR3 is built from 13 residues.

At least ten counts were recorded for this clonotype. The chain carries TRBV7-2 and TRBJ1-5, with 7 bases lining up with TRBD1. This CDR3 contains 14 residues. Germline-derived CDR1 and CDR2 are SGHTA and FQGNSA. The J segment lost 10 bases and the V segment lost 4 bases, leaving 10 bases of the junction unmatched. The CDR3: CASSSGQVSRPQHF. The CDR3, as DNA: TGTGCCAGCAGCTCCGGACAGGTTTCTCGCCCCCAGCATTTT.

This clonotype has a handful of counts. This chain links TRBV7-2 with TRBJ1-5, with D perhaps matching TRBD1 (6 bases). CDR1 is SGHTA, CDR2 FQGNSA, per germline. There are 14 residues in the CDR3. The V end was cut by 4 bases, the J end by 9 bases, with 16 bases between. This CDR3 reads CASSSDRSLGPQHF. In DNA, the CDR3 is TGTGCCAGCAGCTCAGACAGGTCCTTGGGGCCCCAGCATTTT.

This clonotype was recorded at least ten times. The chain recombines TRBV2 with TRBJ2-5, with a weak D call TRBD2 (5 bases). The CDR3 extends over 16 amino acids. V lost 5 bases, J lost 2 bases, and 18 bases lay in between. Per the germline V gene, CDR1 is SNHLY and CDR2 is FYNNEI. CDR3 DNA sequence: TGTGCCAGCAGTTTGATTACTAGTTATACGCAAGAGACCCAGTACTTC. Its protein is CASSLITSYTQETQYF.